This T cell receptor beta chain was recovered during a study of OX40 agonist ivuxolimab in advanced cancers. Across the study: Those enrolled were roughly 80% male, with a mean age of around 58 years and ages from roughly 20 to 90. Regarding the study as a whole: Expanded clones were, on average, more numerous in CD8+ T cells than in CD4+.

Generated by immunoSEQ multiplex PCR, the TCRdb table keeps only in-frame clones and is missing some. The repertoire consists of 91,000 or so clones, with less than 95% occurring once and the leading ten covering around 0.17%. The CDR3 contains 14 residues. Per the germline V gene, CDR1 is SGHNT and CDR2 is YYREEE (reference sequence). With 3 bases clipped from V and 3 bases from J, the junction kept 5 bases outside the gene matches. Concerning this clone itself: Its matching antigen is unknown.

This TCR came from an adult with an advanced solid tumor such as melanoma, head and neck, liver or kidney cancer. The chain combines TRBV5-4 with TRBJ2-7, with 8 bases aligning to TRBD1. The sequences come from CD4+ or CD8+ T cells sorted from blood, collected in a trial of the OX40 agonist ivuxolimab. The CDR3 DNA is TGTGCCAGCAGCTCCCGGGACAGGAGCTACGAGCAGTACTTC. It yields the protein CASSSRDRSYEQYF.